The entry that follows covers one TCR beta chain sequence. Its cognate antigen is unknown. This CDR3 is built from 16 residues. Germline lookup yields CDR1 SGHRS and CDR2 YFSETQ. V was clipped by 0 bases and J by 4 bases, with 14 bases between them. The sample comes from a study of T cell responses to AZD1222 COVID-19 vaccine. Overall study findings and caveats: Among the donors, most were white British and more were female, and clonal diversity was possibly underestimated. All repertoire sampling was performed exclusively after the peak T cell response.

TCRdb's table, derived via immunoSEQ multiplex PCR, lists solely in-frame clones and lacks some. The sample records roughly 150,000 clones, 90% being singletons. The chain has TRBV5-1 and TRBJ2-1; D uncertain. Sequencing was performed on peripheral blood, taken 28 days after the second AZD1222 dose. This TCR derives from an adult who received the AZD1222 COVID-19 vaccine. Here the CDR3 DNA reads TGCGCCAGCAGCTTGGGTGGGGTTTCCCCGTACAATGAGCAGTTCTTC. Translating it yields CASSLGGVSPYNEQFF. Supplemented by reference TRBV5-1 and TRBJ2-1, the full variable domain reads KAGVTQTPRYLIKTRGQQVTLSCSPISGHRSVSWYQQTPGQGLQFLFEYFSETQRNKGNFPGRFSGRQFSNSRSEMNVSTLELGDSALYLCASSLGGVSPYNEQFFGPGTRLTVL.